The present T cell receptor beta chain was sequenced within a study of OX40 agonist ivuxolimab in advanced cancers. Remarks on this clone: The antigen is not known.

CDR3 size: 15 residues. CDR1 and CDR2 from the germline V gene are SGHTA and FQGNSA. The V segment lost 5 bases and the J segment 10 bases; nucleotides outside the gene matches: 8. Study outcomes and limitations: A proportion of nonresponders additionally exhibited low normalized T-cell clonal expansion. CD4+ and CD8+ T cells in blood underwent clonal expansion by week 6 at 0.1 to 3.0 mg/kg.

Some clones are missing from TCRdb's copy, which holds only in-frame ones; the method was immunoSEQ multiplex PCR. This table has tens of thousands of clones, around 90% appearing once. The clonotype was recovered from an adult with an advanced solid tumor such as melanoma, head and neck, liver or kidney cancer. The starting material was CD4+ or CD8+ T cells sorted from blood, obtained in a trial of the OX40 agonist ivuxolimab. The rearrangement links TRBV7-2 to TRBJ1-6; 10 bases match TRBD1. The CDR3 is CASSRKGQGGSPLHF. CDR3 DNA sequence: TGTGCCAGCAGCCGTAAAGGACAGGGGGGATCACCCCTCCACTTT.